This TCR beta chain was observed in a study of blood T cell repertoires in COVID-19 (dated by TCRdb to the early 2020s). Study-wide context: Samples from collaborators originated in the United States, Italy and Spain and spanned both the acute and convalescent phases of COVID-19. Nearly every sample came with metadata listing a de-identified subject ID, COVID-19 status, age in years and sex. Deeply sampled blood TCRbeta repertoires from subjects exposed to, actively infected with, or recovered from COVID-19 were included in the dataset. HLA class I and class II types, where available, came from metadata supplied by the sample provider rather than from assay-based typing. The material from the prospective study consisted of cDNA or gDNA derived from T cells, B-cell-depleted T cells, or PBMCs. The repertoires were released in a freely available public database meant as a resource for research on the immune response to SARS-CoV-2. The samples were drawn from the first 160 participants of the ongoing ImmuneRACE study and from 1,254 subjects provided by 6 global collaborators. Study-wide conclusions, independent of this receptor: The quantity of clinical and demographic metadata differed by source and by participant and was supplied without curation.

This clone was observed a handful of times. No cognate antigen has been identified for it. No base quality values were provided; no much bigger clone lies one nucleotide off. In Seattle, one collaborating source enrolled patients while the infection was active and tracked those patients longitudinally over the course of disease. Whole blood was collected in K2EDTA tubes by collaborating institutions according to the institutions' own protocols. For TCRbeta analysis, collaborators shipped samples as frozen whole blood, isolated PBMCs, or DNA extracted from either of those sample types. The immunoSEQ Assay, a bias-controlled multiplex PCR, was used to amplify TCRbeta CDR3 regions from genomic DNA. The study's own analysis went as follows. Within the assay, amplification of reference gene primers was used to estimate how many nucleated cells each sample contained. To quantify the absolute abundance of each unique TCRbeta CDR3 rearrangement, sequence reads were collapsed and filtered. For each sample, productive Simpson clonality was calculated as the square root of Simpson's diversity index over productive rearrangements. The clones in this table, taken by TCRdb from immuneACCESS, are in-frame only. Not every clone is retained; where verified, under half of the shortfall comes from an unresolved V gene, and the cause of the rest is unknown. D and trimming come from the DNA, and the V and J calls and clone size come from that table. The sample table contains 120,000 or so clones; only one count was recorded for around 82% of them. The biggest ten clones account for about 15% of the sample.

Trimmed from V: 3 bases; trimmed from J: 6 bases; junction bases lacking a gene match: 17. Its CDR3 holds 17 amino acids, cysteine through phenylalanine. Of all the DNA, just the CDR3 is kept, 51 bases in frame from base 1. The germline V gene encodes CDR1 SNHLY and CDR2 FYNNEI. The chain is encoded by TRBV2 joined to TRBJ2-7, and TRBD1 aligns with 7 junction nucleotides. The receptor's source is a man in his thirties or forties with COVID-19, enrolled during active disease. The sequenced sample consisted of peripheral blood. CDR3 reads: CASSERILVGQRGEQYF. The DNA is as follows: TGTGCCAGCAGTGAGCGAATTCTCGTGGGACAGCGCGGCGAGCAGTACTTC. The full variable domain, completed from the reference TRBV2 and TRBJ2-7 proteins outside the CDR3, reads EPEVTQTPSHQVTQMGQEVILRCVPISNHLYFYWYRQILGQKVEFLVSFYNNEISEKSEIFDDQFSVERPDGSNFTLKIRSTKLEDSAMYFCASSERILVGQRGEQYFGPGTRLTVT.